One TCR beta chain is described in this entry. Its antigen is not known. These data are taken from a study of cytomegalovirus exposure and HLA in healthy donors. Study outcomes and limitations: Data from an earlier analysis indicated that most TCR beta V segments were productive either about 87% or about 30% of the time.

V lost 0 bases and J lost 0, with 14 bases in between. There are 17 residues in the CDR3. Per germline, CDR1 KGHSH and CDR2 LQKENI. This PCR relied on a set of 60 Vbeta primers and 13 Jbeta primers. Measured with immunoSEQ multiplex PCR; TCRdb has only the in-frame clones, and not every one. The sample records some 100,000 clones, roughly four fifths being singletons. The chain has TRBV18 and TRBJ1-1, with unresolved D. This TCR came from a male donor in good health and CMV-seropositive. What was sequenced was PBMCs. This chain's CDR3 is CASSPPVNGSLNTEAFF. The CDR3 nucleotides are TGTGCCAGCTCACCACCGGTAAACGGGTCCCTGAACACTGAAGCTTTCTTT.